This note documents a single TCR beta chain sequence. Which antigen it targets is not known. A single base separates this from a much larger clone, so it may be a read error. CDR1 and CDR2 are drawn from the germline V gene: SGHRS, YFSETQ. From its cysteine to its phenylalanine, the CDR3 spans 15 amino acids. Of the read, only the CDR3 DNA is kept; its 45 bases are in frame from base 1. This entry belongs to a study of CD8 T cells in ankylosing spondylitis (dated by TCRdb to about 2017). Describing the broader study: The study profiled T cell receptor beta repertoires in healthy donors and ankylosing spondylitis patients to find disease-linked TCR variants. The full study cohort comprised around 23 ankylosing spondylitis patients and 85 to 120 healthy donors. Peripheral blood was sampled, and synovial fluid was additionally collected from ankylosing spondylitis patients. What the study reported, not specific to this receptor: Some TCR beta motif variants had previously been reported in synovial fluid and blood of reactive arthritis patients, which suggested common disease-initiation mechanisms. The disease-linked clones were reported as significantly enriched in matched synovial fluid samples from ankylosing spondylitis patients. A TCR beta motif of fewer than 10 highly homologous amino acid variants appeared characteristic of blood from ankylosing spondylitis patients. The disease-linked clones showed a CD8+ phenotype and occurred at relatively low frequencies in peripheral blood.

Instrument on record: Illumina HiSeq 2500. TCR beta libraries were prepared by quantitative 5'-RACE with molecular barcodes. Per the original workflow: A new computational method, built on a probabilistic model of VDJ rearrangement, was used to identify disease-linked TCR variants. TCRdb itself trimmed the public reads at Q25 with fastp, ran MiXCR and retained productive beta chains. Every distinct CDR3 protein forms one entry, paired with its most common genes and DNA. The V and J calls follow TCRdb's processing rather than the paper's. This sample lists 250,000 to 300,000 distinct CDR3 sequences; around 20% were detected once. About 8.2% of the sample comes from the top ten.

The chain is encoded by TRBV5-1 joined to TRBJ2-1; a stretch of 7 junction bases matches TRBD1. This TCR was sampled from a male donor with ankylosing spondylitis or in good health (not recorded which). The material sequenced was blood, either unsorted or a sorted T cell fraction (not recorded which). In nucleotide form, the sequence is TGCGCCAGCAGCTTGGATGGGACAGACTACAGTGAGCAGTTCTTC. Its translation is CASSLDGTDYSEQFF.